This T cell receptor (beta chain) was sequenced during a study of cytomegalovirus exposure and HLA in healthy donors. PCR used 60 Vbeta primers and 13 Jbeta primers. Assay used: immunoSEQ multiplex PCR; TCRdb lists only in-frame clones, some missing. The data contain 120,000 to 150,000 clones, approximately 80% of them seen just once; the ten biggest clones take up roughly 6%. V was cut by 6 bases and J by 2 bases, with 14 bases left in between. CDR1 is MNHNS, CDR2 SASEGT, per germline. CDR3 length: 14 residues. The chain employs TRBV6-1 and TRBJ2-7; a weak D match, TRBD2 (6 bases). The sequence was obtained from a woman aged 40-49 years in good health and CMV-seropositive. The material sequenced was PBMCs. This chain's CDR3 is CASRLGGLTYEQYF. CDR3 bases: TGTGCCAGCAGACTTGGAGGGCTGACCTACGAGCAGTACTTC.